These 2 T cell receptor beta chains were all obtained from the same sample, sequenced in a study of blood T cell repertoires in COVID-19. Only in-frame clones appear in the TCRdb table, and some are missing; sequencing was by immunoSEQ multiplex PCR. The table includes approximately 150,000 clones, approximately 90% detected once. The sample taken for sequencing was peripheral blood. The receptors originated from a human donor with COVID-19, enrolled during active disease. The donor label of this sample is uncertain.

The J gene is TRBJ1-1, the V gene TRBV7-3; 9 nucleotides align to TRBD1. The CDR3 loop spans 14 amino acids. The trim removed 5 bases at V and 3 bases at J, leaving 4 bases unmatched. Germline V gives CDR1 SGHTA, CDR2 FQGTGA. The CDR3 bases are TGTGCCAGCAGCGCGACAGGGGGAGACACTGAAGCTTTCTTT. This sequence encodes CASSATGGDTEAFF.

The chain links TRBV5-4 to TRBJ2-1; D is possibly TRBD1 (6 bases). Germline values: CDR1 SGHNT, CDR2 YYREEE (reference sequence). The CDR3 runs to 14 residues. V shed 7 bases and J shed 5 bases, with 16 bases lying between them. The CDR3 protein is CASQGTSANNEQFF. The CDR3 DNA sequence: TGTGCCAGCCAGGGGACCAGTGCGAACAATGAGCAGTTCTTC.